Listed below are T cell receptor beta chains from one sample, sequenced in a study of T cells in Graves' hyperthyroidism and ophthalmopathy. TCRdb called the multiplex PCR reads again in MiXCR, with one record for every CDR3 protein. The sample carries 400,000 to 600,000 distinct CDR3 sequences, less than 25% recorded once. Sequenced material: blood. These receptors were obtained from a man in his late teens or twenties with Graves' hyperthyroidism. The conserved cysteine and the conserved F or W are not part of the CDR3 here.

j_call: TRBJ2-2; v_call: TRBV24-1; cdr3_aa: ATSDTRVGGELF
j_call: TRBJ2-5; v_call: TRBV6-5; cdr3_aa: ASSSPRTSEEETQY
j_call: TRBJ2-7; v_call: TRBV3-1; cdr3_aa: ASSQGTGVLREQY
j_call: TRBJ2-2; v_call: TRBV24-1; cdr3_aa: ATSEGPGELF
j_call: TRBJ1-2; v_call: TRBV12-3/TRBV12-4; cdr3_aa: ASSPGTGLFYGYT
j_call: TRBJ1-1; v_call: TRBV19; cdr3_aa: ASSMDGSTEAF
j_call: TRBJ1-2; v_call: TRBV15; cdr3_aa: ATSKAGDYGYT
j_call: TRBJ1-2; v_call: TRBV19; cdr3_aa: ASTLEGAVGYT
j_call: TRBJ2-6; v_call: TRBV7-9; cdr3_aa: ASSLVVANVLT
j_call: TRBJ1-5; v_call: TRBV24-1; cdr3_aa: ATSDPDGLGPQH
j_call: TRBJ1-1; v_call: TRBV6-5; cdr3_aa: ASRPGQNTEAF
j_call: TRBJ2-5; v_call: TRBV29-1; cdr3_aa: SVRLRAQETQY
j_call: TRBJ2-7; v_call: TRBV11-2; cdr3_aa: ASSYLGLAGILYEQY